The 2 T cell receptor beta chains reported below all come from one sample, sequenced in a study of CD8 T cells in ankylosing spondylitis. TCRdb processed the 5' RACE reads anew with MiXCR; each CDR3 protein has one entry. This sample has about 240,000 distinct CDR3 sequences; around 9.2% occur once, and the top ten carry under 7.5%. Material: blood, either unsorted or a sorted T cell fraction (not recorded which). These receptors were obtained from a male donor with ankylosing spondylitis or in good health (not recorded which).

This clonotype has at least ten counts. The CDR3 sequence is CASSLGPVGTEAFF. The DNA for the CDR3 is TGCGCCAGCAGCCTGGGGCCTGTGGGGACTGAAGCTTTCTTT. The chain links TRBV5-1 to TRBJ1-1; D is perhaps TRBD1 (5 bases). Trimming removed 4 bases from V and 5 bases from J, with 15 bases in between. The V gene's germline CDR1 is SGHRS and CDR2 YFSETQ. The CDR3 consists of 14 residues.

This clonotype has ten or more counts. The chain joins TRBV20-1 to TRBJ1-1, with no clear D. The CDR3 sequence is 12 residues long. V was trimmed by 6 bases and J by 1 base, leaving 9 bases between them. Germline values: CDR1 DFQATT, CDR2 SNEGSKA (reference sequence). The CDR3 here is CSASGPNTEAFF. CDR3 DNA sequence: TGCAGTGCCAGCGGGCCGAACACTGAAGCTTTCTTT.